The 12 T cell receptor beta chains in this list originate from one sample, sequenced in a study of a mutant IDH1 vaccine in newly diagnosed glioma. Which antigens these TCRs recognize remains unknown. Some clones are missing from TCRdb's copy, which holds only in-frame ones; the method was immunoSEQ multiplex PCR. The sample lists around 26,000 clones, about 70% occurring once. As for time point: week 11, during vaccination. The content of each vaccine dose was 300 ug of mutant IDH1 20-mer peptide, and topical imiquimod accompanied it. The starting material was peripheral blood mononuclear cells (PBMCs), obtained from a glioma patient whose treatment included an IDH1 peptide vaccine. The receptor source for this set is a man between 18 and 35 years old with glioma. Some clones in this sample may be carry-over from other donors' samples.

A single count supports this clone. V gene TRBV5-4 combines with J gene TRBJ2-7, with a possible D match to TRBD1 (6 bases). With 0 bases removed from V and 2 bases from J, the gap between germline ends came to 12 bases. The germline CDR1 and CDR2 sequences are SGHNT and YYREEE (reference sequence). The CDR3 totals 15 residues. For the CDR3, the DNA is TGTGCCAGCAGCTTGGATAGGGGGTTCGCCTACGAGCAGTACTTC. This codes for CASSLDRGFAYEQYF.

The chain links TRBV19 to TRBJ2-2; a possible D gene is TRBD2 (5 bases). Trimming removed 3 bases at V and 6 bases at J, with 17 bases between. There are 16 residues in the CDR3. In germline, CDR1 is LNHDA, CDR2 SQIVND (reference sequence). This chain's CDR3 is CASSIWARRFSGELFF. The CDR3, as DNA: TGTGCCAGTAGTATTTGGGCAAGGAGGTTTTCCGGGGAGCTGTTTTTT.

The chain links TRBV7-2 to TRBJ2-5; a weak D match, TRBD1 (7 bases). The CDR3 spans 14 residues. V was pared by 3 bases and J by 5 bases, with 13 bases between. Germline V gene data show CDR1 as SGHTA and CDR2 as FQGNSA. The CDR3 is CASSFAGQKETQYF. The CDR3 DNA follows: TGTGCCAGCAGCTTTGCGGGACAGAAGGAGACCCAGTACTTC.

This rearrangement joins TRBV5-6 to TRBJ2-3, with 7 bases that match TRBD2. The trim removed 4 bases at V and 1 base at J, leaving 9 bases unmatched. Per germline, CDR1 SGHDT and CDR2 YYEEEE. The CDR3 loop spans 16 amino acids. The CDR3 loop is CASSRPTSPGTDTQYF. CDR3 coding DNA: TGTGCCAGCAGCCGCCCGACTAGCCCCGGCACAGATACGCAGTATTTT.

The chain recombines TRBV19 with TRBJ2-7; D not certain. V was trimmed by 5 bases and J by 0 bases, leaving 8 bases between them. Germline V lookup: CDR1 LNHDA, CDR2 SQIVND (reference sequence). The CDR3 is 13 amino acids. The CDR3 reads CASSVRISYEQYF. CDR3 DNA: TGTGCCAGTAGTGTAAGGATCTCCTACGAGCAGTACTTC.

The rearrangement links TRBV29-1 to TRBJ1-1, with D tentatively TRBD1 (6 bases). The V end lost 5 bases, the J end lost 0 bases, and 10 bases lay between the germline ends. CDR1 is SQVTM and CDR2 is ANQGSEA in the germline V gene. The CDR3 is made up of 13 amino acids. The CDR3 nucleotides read TGCAGCGTTCAGGGGCTCATGAACACTGAAGCTTTCTTT. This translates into CSVQGLMNTEAFF.

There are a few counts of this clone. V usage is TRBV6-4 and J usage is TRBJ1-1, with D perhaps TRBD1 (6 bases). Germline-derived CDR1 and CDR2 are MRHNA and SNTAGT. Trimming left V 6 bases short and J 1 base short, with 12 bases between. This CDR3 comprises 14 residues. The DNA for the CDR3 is TGTGCCAGCAGGACCCAGACAGGGAACACTGAAGCTTTCTTT. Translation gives CASRTQTGNTEAFF.

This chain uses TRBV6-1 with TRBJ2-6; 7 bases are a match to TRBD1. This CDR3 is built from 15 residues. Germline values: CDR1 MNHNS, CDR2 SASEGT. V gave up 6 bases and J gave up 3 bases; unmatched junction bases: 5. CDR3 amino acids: CASRPQGSGANVLTF. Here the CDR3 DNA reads TGTGCCAGCAGACCACAGGGGAGTGGGGCCAACGTCCTGACTTTC.

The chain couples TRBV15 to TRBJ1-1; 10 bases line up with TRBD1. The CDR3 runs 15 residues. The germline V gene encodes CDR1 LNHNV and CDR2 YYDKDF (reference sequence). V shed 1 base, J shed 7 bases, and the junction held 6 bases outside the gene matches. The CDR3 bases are TGTGCCACCAGCAGAGGCCTGACAGGGGGCTTTGAAGCTTTCTTT. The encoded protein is CATSRGLTGGFEAFF.

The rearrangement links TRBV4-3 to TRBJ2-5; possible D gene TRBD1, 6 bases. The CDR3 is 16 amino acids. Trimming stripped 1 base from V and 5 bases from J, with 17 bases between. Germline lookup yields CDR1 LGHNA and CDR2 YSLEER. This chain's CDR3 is CASSQAYRAIGETQYF. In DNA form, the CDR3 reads TGCGCCAGCAGCCAAGCTTACAGGGCGATAGGGGAGACCCAGTACTTC.

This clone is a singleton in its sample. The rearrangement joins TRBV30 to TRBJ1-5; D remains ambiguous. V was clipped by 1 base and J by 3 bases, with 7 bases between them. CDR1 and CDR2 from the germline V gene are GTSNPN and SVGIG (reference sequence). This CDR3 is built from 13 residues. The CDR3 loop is CAWSGALNQPQHF. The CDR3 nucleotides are TGTGCCTGGAGTGGGGCACTCAATCAGCCCCAGCATTTT.

CDR3 DNA: TGTGCCACCAGCAGAGATAAGACAGGGGATAGGACTGAAGCTTTCTTT. This encodes CATSRDKTGDRTEAFF. This chain uses TRBV15 with TRBJ1-1; TRBD1 agrees at 8 bases. CDR1 is LNHNV and CDR2 is YYDKDF in the germline V gene (reference sequence). CDR3 length equals 16 residues. V gave up 0 bases and J gave up 5 bases; unmatched junction bases: 8.